This entry concerns a single T cell receptor (beta chain). Antigen: not known. This specimen comes from a study of somatic mutations in cytotoxic T cells in rheumatoid arthritis. Findings of the study overall: Comparison of CD8+ T-cell clonality between rheumatoid arthritis patients and age-matched healthy controls yielded no significant difference.

Blood donors of median age around 60 years (range about 20-75), approximately 55% of them female, formed the healthy controls. Generated by immunoSEQ multiplex PCR, the TCRdb table keeps only in-frame clones and is missing some. The sample holds under 20,000 clones, 70% to 90% seen once. This CDR3 is 14 amino acids long. The V gene's germline CDR1 is SGHRS and CDR2 YFSETQ. V dropped 4 bases and J dropped 4 bases, with 14 bases sitting between them. Source material: CD8+ T cells sorted from blood. The chain links TRBV5-1 to TRBJ1-1; D is possibly TRBD1 (5 bases). This TCR was sampled from a man in his forties in good health. CDR3 region: CASSTGGVGTEAFF. Here the CDR3 DNA reads TGCGCCAGCAGCACCGGGGGGGTGGGCACTGAAGCTTTCTTT.